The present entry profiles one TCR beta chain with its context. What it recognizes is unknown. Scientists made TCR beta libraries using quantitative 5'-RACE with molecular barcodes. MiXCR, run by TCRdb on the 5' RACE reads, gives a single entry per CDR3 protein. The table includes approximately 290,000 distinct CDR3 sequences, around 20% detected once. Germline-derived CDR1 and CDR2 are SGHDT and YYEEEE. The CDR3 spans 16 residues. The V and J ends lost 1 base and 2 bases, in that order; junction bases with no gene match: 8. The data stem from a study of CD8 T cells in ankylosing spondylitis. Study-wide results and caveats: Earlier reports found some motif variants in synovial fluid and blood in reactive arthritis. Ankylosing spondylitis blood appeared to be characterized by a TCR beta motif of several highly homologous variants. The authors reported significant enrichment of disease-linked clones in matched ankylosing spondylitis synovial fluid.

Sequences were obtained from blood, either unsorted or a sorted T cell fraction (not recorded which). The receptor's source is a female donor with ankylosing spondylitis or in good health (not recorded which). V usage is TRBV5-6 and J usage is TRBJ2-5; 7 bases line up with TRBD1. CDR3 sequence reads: CASSLFGQALQETQYF. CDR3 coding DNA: TGTGCCAGCAGCTTGTTCGGACAGGCCCTTCAAGAGACCCAGTACTTC.